Detailed here is one T cell receptor beta chain. The antigen is not known. This sample was included in a study of regulatory T cells in long-lasting Graves disease. Findings and limits, study-wide: Preferential use of TRBV28, TRBJ1-2 and TRBJ2-5 was seen in persistent disease.

The CDR3 spans 15 residues. The ends were cut back, 6 bases at V and 2 bases at J, with 14 bases in the middle. Germline CDR1 reads LNHDA; CDR2 reads SQIVND (reference sequence). Through Arm-PCR of CDR3 regions and iRepertoire HTBI primers, TCR beta libraries were built. From the multiplex PCR reads, TCRdb called clonotypes with MiXCR, one entry per CDR3 protein. Seen here are about 540,000 distinct CDR3 sequences, 13% observed once, and the top ten hold roughly 10%. Time point reported: newly diagnosed GD, antithyroid drugs for less than 3 months. Extracted PBMC RNA gave rise to the TCR library. These same data were also listed under a study on T cells in Graves' hyperthyroidism and ophthalmopathy.

This chain connects TRBV19 to TRBJ1-3; possible D gene TRBD1, 5 bases. The receptor's source is a man aged 25 to 40 with Graves disease. Material: peripheral blood mononuclear cells (PBMCs), obtained at new diagnosis, from a patient treated with antithyroid drugs. The CDR3 DNA reads as TGTGCCAGTAGCCCTACAGGTTTTCCTGGAAACACCATATATTTT. Protein product: CASSPTGFPGNTIYF.